These 11 T cell receptor beta chains were all obtained from the same sample, sequenced in a study of identical twins listed by TCRdb under 2016. The library was produced with 5' RACE. Sequenced using an Illumina HiSeq 2000. TCRdb reworked the public reads: Q25 trimming with fastp, MiXCR clone assembly, productive beta chains retained. Rows with one shared CDR3 protein collapse into an entry with the most common genes and DNA. This sample has some 260,000 distinct CDR3 sequences in its table, and more than 12% of those were observed once. Approximately 8.8% of the sample is in the top ten clones. The material sequenced was memory (CD45RO+) T cells sorted from blood. The sample's cell subset or site label, in plain terms: CD45RO+ enriched T cells. These receptors were obtained from a woman under 30 in good health.

There are a few counts of this clonotype. The CDR3 here is CSAPHPPGEKLFF. In DNA form, the CDR3 reads TGCAGTGCTCCTCACCCGCCCGGTGAAAAACTGTTTTTT. The chain carries TRBV20-1 and TRBJ1-4; D not resolved. The CDR3 has 13 amino acids. V was trimmed by 5 bases and J by 7 bases, leaving 14 bases between them. Germline assignment: CDR1 DFQATT and CDR2 SNEGSKA (reference sequence).

There are a few counts of this clonotype. This chain uses TRBV12-3 or TRBV12-4 with TRBJ2-7; D perhaps matches TRBD1 (6 bases). V lost 3 bases, J lost 7 bases, and 16 bases lay in between. The CDR3 is 14 residues long. Here the CDR3 reads CASSFRGILGEQYF. CDR3 DNA: TGTGCCAGCAGTTTCAGGGGAATCCTCGGGGAGCAGTACTTC.

This clonotype was found a few times. The chain is built from TRBV10-3 and TRBJ2-1; TRBD1 matches 7 bases. V was pared by 6 bases and J by 8 bases, with 4 bases of the junction left unmatched. The CDR3 has 12 amino acids. Looked up from germline, CDR1 is ENHRY and CDR2 is SYGVKD. This CDR3 reads CAIRRTGDEQFF. The CDR3 bases are TGTGCCATCAGGAGGACAGGCGATGAGCAGTTCTTC.

This chain links TRBV10-2 with TRBJ2-3; D is unresolved. CDR1 WSHSY and CDR2 SAAADI come from the germline V gene. The germline V and J ends were trimmed by 0 bases and 4 bases, with 11 bases remaining between them. The CDR3 loop spans 15 amino acids. The chain's CDR3 is CASSESSRVPDTQYF. The CDR3 nucleotides read TGCGCCAGCAGTGAGTCGAGTCGGGTCCCAGATACGCAGTATTTT.

V usage is TRBV11-2 and J usage is TRBJ2-1, with 12 positions matching TRBD2. V gave up 1 base and J gave up 12 bases; unmatched junction bases: 19. The CDR3 runs to 19 residues. Germline values: CDR1 SGHAT, CDR2 FQNNGV. CDR3: CASSLGTSGISPRGRAQFF. DNA of the CDR3: TGTGCCAGCAGCTTAGGGACTAGCGGGATATCCCCAAGAGGTAGGGCGCAGTTCTTC.

This clonotype was observed a few times. The chain carries TRBV4-3 and TRBJ2-3; perhaps D is TRBD1 or TRBD2 (6 bases each). Trimming removed 0 bases from V and 5 bases from J, with 21 bases in between. This CDR3 has 18 residues. The germline V gene has CDR1 LGHNA and CDR2 YSLEER. CDR3 sequence reads: CASSQDLGGPRKGDTQYF. The CDR3 nucleotides read TGCGCCAGCAGCCAAGATTTGGGGGGCCCACGTAAGGGAGATACGCAGTATTTT.

This clonotype was found many times. The chain is built from TRBV12-3 or TRBV12-4 and TRBJ1-2, with D unresolved. Trimming pared 2 bases from V and 8 bases from J, leaving 15 bases between. The CDR3 runs to 14 residues. CDR3: CASSLPQNSWGYTF. Here the CDR3 DNA reads TGTGCCAGCAGTTTACCCCAGAATTCGTGGGGCTACACCTTC.

This clonotype was observed a few times. The chain is built from TRBV5-1 and TRBJ2-3; 12 nucleotides align to TRBD2. The V and J ends lost 3 bases and 5 bases, in that order; junction bases with no gene match: 4. This CDR3 is 15 amino acids long. The germline gives CDR1 SGHRS, CDR2 YFSETQ. The chain's CDR3 is CASSSLLAGGDTQYF. The CDR3 DNA follows: TGCGCCAGCAGCTCTTTACTAGCGGGGGGAGATACGCAGTATTTT.

The rearrangement uses TRBV13 and TRBJ2-2; 7 positions match TRBD2. The V and J ends lost 2 bases and 0 bases, in that order; junction bases with no gene match: 3. This CDR3 comprises 16 residues. Germline V CDR1 and CDR2: PRHDT, FYEKMQ (reference sequence). The CDR3 coding sequence is TGTGCCAGCAGCTTAAGGCTAGCGGCGAACACCGGGGAGCTGTTTTTT. Protein: CASSLRLAANTGELFF. The full variable domain, completed using reference TRBV13 and TRBJ2-2, is AAGVIQSPRHLIKEKRETATLKCYPIPRHDTVYWYQQGPGQDPQFLISFYEKMQSDKGSIPDRFSAQQFSDYHSELNMSSLELGDSALYFCASSLRLAANTGELFFGEGSRLTVL.

This clonotype was detected only a few times. The genes are TRBV20-1 and TRBJ2-3, with TRBD2 matching 10 bases. This CDR3 spans 16 amino acids. V gave up 8 bases and J gave up 5 bases; unmatched junction bases: 16. CDR1 is DFQATT and CDR2 is SNEGSKA in the germline V gene (reference sequence). Here the CDR3 DNA reads TGCAGTTCAGGGGGTAGCGGGGGGACCAGGGGAGATACGCAGTATTTT. This encodes CSSGGSGGTRGDTQYF.

In this sample, this clonotype turned up a few times. This chain joins TRBV29-1 and TRBJ2-7; no firm D call. The germline V and J ends were trimmed by 4 bases and 6 bases, with 19 bases remaining between them. There are 14 residues in the CDR3. Germline CDR1 and CDR2: SQVTM and ANQGSEA. DNA of the CDR3: TGCAGCGTTGGTTTGGCTAGTTCGGTGAGCGAGCAGTACTTC. As protein: CSVGLASSVSEQYF.